One sample yielded the 25 T cell receptor beta chains listed below, sequenced in a study of T cell changes during pregnancy in multiple sclerosis. Method: immunoSEQ multiplex PCR; TCRdb's copy keeps in-frame clones and lacks some. The sample holds tens of thousands of clones, 92% seen once. The sequencing here drew on peripheral blood, taken before pregnancy. The receptor source for this set is a female donor with multiple sclerosis, enrolled in a pregnancy study.

The rearrangement joins TRBV6-5 to TRBJ1-6; tentative D call: TRBD1 (6 bases). The CDR3 runs to 16 residues. Germline V lookup: CDR1 MNHEY, CDR2 SVGAGI. With 2 bases removed from V and 5 bases from J, the gap between germline ends came to 13 bases. This CDR3 reads CASSYPKGENNSPLHF. DNA of the CDR3: TGTGCCAGCAGTTACCCGAAGGGGGAAAATAATTCACCCCTCCACTTT.

The chain couples TRBV18 to TRBJ1-1; 8 bases match TRBD1. The CDR3 runs 18 residues. Germline lookup yields CDR1 KGHSH and CDR2 LQKENI. V lost 1 base and J lost 0; bases outside the gene matches: 10. CDR3 DNA sequence: TGTGCCAGCTCACCACTCTTCCAGGGGGCCGGGATGAACACTGAAGCTTTCTTT. It codes for CASSPLFQGAGMNTEAFF.

This clone occurred once. This chain links TRBV7-2 with TRBJ2-3; D gene ambiguous. Looked up from germline, CDR1 is SGHTA and CDR2 is FQGNSA. CDR3 length: 13 residues. Trimming stripped 0 bases from V and 2 bases from J, with 3 bases between. The DNA for the CDR3 is TGTGCCAGCAGCTTAGCTTACACAGATACGCAGTATTTT. Translating gives CASSLAYTDTQYF.

This chain joins TRBV11-3 and TRBJ2-5; weak D call: TRBD2 (6 bases). The CDR3 contains 13 residues. The V end lost 8 bases, the J end lost 4 bases, and 14 bases lay between the germline ends. From germline, CDR1 is SGHNT and CDR2 YENEEA. The chain's CDR3 is CASADGGLETQYF. The CDR3 DNA follows: TGTGCCAGCGCTGACGGGGGACTAGAGACCCAGTACTTC.

V gene TRBV10-1 combines with J gene TRBJ1-2, with 9 bases aligning to TRBD1. This CDR3 has 18 residues. V dropped 0 bases and J dropped 4; count of bases not matched to a gene: 12. CDR1 and CDR2 (germline): WNHNN, SYGVQD (reference sequence). CDR3 DNA sequence: TGCGCCAGCAGTGAGTCGGGGACAGGGCTAAAACGAGCCTATGGCTACACCTTC. This sequence encodes CASSESGTGLKRAYGYTF.

The gene calls are TRBV30 and TRBJ2-7; tentatively, D is TRBD2 (5 bases). The V gene lost 5 bases and the J gene lost 5 bases, with 28 bases spanning the gap. The CDR3 sequence is 17 residues long. CDR1 and CDR2 from the germline V gene are GTSNPN and SVGIG (reference sequence). The CDR3 spells CAWVRASDVGSGDEQYF. CDR3 nucleotides: TGTGCCTGGGTCCGGGCCTCCGACGTTGGGAGTGGGGACGAGCAGTACTTC.

The V gene is TRBV19, the J gene TRBJ2-3; 9 bases are a match to TRBD2. Germline V gives CDR1 LNHDA, CDR2 SQIVND (reference sequence). V lost 3 bases to trimming and J lost 3 bases; unmatched junction nucleotides: 4. The CDR3 totals 15 residues. The CDR3 spells CASSIRTSATDTQYF. The DNA for the CDR3 is TGTGCCAGTAGTATCCGGACTAGCGCTACAGATACGCAGTATTTT.

This sequence joins TRBV4-1 and TRBJ2-5, with D unresolved. Germline assignment: CDR1 MGHRA and CDR2 YSYEKL. The length of the CDR3 is 18 residues. With 0 bases removed from V and 3 bases from J, the gap between germline ends came to 20 bases. The chain's CDR3 is CASSQEMFPLAYEETQYF. CDR3 nucleotides: TGCGCCAGCAGCCAAGAGATGTTCCCTTTAGCCTATGAAGAGACCCAGTACTTC.

V is TRBV5-6 and J is TRBJ2-1; TRBD2 aligns across 8 bases. The germline CDR1 and CDR2 sequences are SGHDT and YYEEEE. V dropped 4 bases and J dropped 6; count of bases not matched to a gene: 9. This CDR3 has 15 residues. The CDR3 is CASSRTGLGGNEQFF. CDR3 bases: TGTGCCAGCAGCAGAACGGGACTAGGGGGCAATGAGCAGTTCTTC. The full variable domain, in which reference TRBV5-6 and TRBJ2-1 provide the parts outside the CDR3, is DAGVTQSPTHLIKTRGQQVTLRCSPKSGHDTVSWYQQALGQGPQFIFQYYEEEERQRGNFPDRFSGHQFPNYSSELNVNALLLGDSALYLCASSRTGLGGNEQFFGPGTRLTVL.

J is TRBJ2-2 and V is TRBV28, with TRBD2 identical over 11 bases. This CDR3 spans 14 amino acids. V lost 6 bases and J lost 5; bases outside the gene matches: 2. CDR1 is MDHEN and CDR2 is SYDVKM in the germline V gene. This CDR3 reads CASRLAGDTGELFF. Here the CDR3 DNA reads TGTGCCAGCAGACTAGCGGGAGATACCGGGGAGCTGTTTTTT.

This rearrangement joins TRBV19 to TRBJ2-2; 12 positions agree with TRBD2. J lost 4 bases, V lost 5 bases, and 11 bases had no gene match. The CDR3 consists of 18 residues. Germline CDR1 LNHDA, CDR2 SQIVND (reference sequence). CDR3 sequence (DNA): TGTGCCAGTAGTCGAAACCCCCCACTAGCGGGAGGCACCGGGGAGCTGTTTTTT. Residues: CASSRNPPLAGGTGELFF.

CDR3 region: CASSRQGAGETQYF. DNA for the CDR3: TGTGCCAGCAGTCGACAGGGGGCTGGGGAGACCCAGTACTTC. This chain uses TRBV6-6 with TRBJ2-5, with 10 bases matching TRBD1. V trimming: 5 bases; J trimming: 5 bases; junction bases outside the gene matches: 5. The CDR3 is 14 amino acids. Per germline, CDR1 MNHNY and CDR2 SVGAGI (reference sequence).

The J gene is TRBJ2-1, the V gene TRBV5-1; 13 nucleotides line up with TRBD2. V was pared by 2 bases and J by 0 bases, with 11 bases of the junction left unmatched. CDR1 and CDR2 (germline): SGHRS, YFSETQ. This CDR3 contains 20 residues. The CDR3 protein is CASSFYPGLAGPSSYNEQFF. CDR3 in DNA: TGCGCCAGCAGCTTCTACCCGGGACTAGCGGGGCCGAGCTCCTACAATGAGCAGTTCTTC.

Here the CDR3 DNA reads TGCAGCGTTGTGGGACTAGCGGAGAGCTCCTACGAGCAGTACTTC. Amino acid sequence: CSVVGLAESSYEQYF. This chain links TRBV29-1 with TRBJ2-7, with TRBD2 matching 11 bases. Looked up from germline, CDR1 is SQVTM and CDR2 is ANQGSEA. J gave up 0 bases and V 4 bases, and 5 bases lay outside the gene matches. This CDR3 is built from 15 residues.

The rearrangement joins TRBV6-6 to TRBJ1-2, with TRBD1 matching 8 bases. This CDR3 region has 14 residues. Trimming cost V 6 bases and J 6 bases; bases outside gene matches: 9. CDR1 MNHNY and CDR2 SVGAGI come from the germline V gene (reference sequence). As DNA, the CDR3 is TGTGCCAGCAGCCCCTGGGAGACAGGGGATGGCTACACCTTC. It encodes CASSPWETGDGYTF.

V is TRBV9 and J is TRBJ2-7, with 8 bases matching TRBD1. The germline V gene has CDR1 SGDLS and CDR2 YYNGEE. The CDR3 totals 12 residues. V lost 7 bases to trimming and J lost 2 bases; unmatched junction nucleotides: 2. The CDR3 DNA sequence: TGTGCCAGCGGGACAGGTCCCTACGAGCAGTACTTC. Translated: CASGTGPYEQYF. Full variable domain (missing parts from reference TRBV9 and TRBJ2-7): DSGVTQTPKHLITATGQRVTLRCSPRSGDLSVYWYQQSLDQGLQFLIQYYNGEERAKGNILERFSAQQFPDLHSELNLSSLELGDSALYFCASGTGPYEQYFGPGTRLTVT.

This chain links TRBV7-9 with TRBJ2-7, with TRBD2 matching 12 bases. The CDR3 is 14 residues long. In germline, CDR1 is SEHNR, CDR2 FQNEAQ (reference sequence). V shed 10 bases and J 4 bases; nucleotides not matched to a gene: 8. CDR3 region: CATKTSGGLYEQYF. The CDR3 bases are TGTGCCACCAAGACTAGCGGGGGTCTATACGAGCAGTACTTC.

This chain connects TRBV28 to TRBJ2-1, with 11 bases identical to TRBD2. The trim removed 5 bases at V and 6 bases at J, leaving 9 bases unmatched. Germline values: CDR1 MDHEN, CDR2 SYDVKM. This CDR3 spans 16 amino acids. The CDR3, as DNA: TGTGCCAGCAGTATCTCCGGGACTAGCGGTTTCAATGAGCAGTTCTTC. Amino acid sequence: CASSISGTSGFNEQFF. Full variable domain (missing parts from reference TRBV28 and TRBJ2-1): DVKVTQSSRYLVKRTGEKVFLECVQDMDHENMFWYRQDPGLGLRLIYFSYDVKMKEKGDIPEGYSVSREKKERFSLILESASTNQTSMYLCASSISGTSGFNEQFFGPGTRLTVL.

The V and J genes are TRBV7-3 and TRBJ2-1; a weak D match, TRBD1 (5 bases). CDR3 length: 14 amino acids. Trimming stripped 2 bases from V and 9 bases from J, with 14 bases between. The germline CDR1 and CDR2 sequences are SGHTA and FQGTGA. The CDR3 is CASSLYQGRGEQFF. Here the CDR3 DNA reads TGTGCCAGCAGCTTATATCAGGGTAGGGGTGAGCAGTTCTTC.

The rearrangement joins TRBV4-1 to TRBJ2-7, with D possibly matching TRBD1 (5 bases). The CDR3 contains 15 residues. Germline CDR1 MGHRA, CDR2 YSYEKL. Between the trimmed V and J ends, which lost 0 bases and 3 bases, there was a span of 12 bases. The CDR3 is CASSQDMTAYYEQYF. The CDR3 bases are TGCGCCAGCAGCCAAGACATGACAGCTTACTACGAGCAGTACTTC.

This clone was detected only once. This chain uses TRBV4-1 with TRBJ2-7, with 7 bases lining up with TRBD2. The CDR3 extends over 22 amino acids. Trimming cost V 0 bases and J 0 bases; bases outside gene matches: 23. CDR1 MGHRA and CDR2 YSYEKL come from the germline V gene. The CDR3 DNA sequence: TGCGCCAGCAGCCAAGATTCCCCTTCAGGGAGGACTGCGGGGGAGAGCTCCTACGAGCAGTACTTC. This sequence encodes CASSQDSPSGRTAGESSYEQYF.

This rearrangement joins TRBV7-6 to TRBJ2-7, with D hard to call. There are 14 residues in the CDR3. V was pared by 1 base and J by 7 bases, with 14 bases between. Per the germline V gene, CDR1 is SGHVS and CDR2 is FNYEAQ. CDR3 region: CASSLEVSSGEQYF. CDR3 in DNA: TGTGCCAGCAGCTTAGAAGTGTCCTCCGGGGAGCAGTACTTC.

The chain employs TRBV7-9 and TRBJ2-1; TRBD2 aligns across 13 bases. Trimming cost V 10 bases and J 6 bases; bases outside gene matches: 9. The CDR3 sequence is 15 residues long. The germline V gene has CDR1 SEHNR and CDR2 FQNEAQ (reference sequence). The CDR3 spells CATFPGTSGINEQFF. Written as DNA, the CDR3 is TGTGCCACCTTCCCTGGGACTAGCGGGATCAATGAGCAGTTCTTC.

This clone was found once. The chain combines TRBV5-1 with TRBJ1-1; D possibly corresponds to TRBD1 (5 bases). Germline V lookup: CDR1 SGHRS, CDR2 YFSETQ. There are 16 residues in the CDR3. The V end was cut by 6 bases, the J end by 1 base, with 19 bases between. CDR3 amino acids: CASTPMGHLGNTEAFF. CDR3 nucleotides: TGCGCCAGCACCCCGATGGGGCACCTAGGGAACACTGAAGCTTTCTTT.

In this sample, this clone turned up a few times. The chain employs TRBV2 and TRBJ2-6; TRBD2 might be the D (7 bases). The CDR3 is 16 amino acids. V lost 6 bases, J lost 2 bases, and 14 bases lay in between. Germline loops: CDR1 SNHLY, CDR2 FYNNEI. CDR3 bases: TGTGCCAGCAGCCCAAGGGGGGGGGCTGGGGCCAACGTCCTGACTTTC. Protein: CASSPRGGAGANVLTF.